This T cell receptor (beta chain) came from a study of blood T cell repertoires in COVID-19. The Seattle site enrolled patients during active infection and followed them longitudinally. Source study methods: From reference gene primer amplification, estimates of nucleated cell counts were derived. Some clones are missing from TCRdb's copy, which holds only in-frame ones; the method was immunoSEQ multiplex PCR. For V, J and clone size, that table is used; D and trimming come from the DNA. This table holds 310,000 or so clones, roughly 90% found once. The TCR originated in a woman in her 30s with COVID-19, enrolled during active disease. What was sequenced was peripheral blood.

The DNA of the CDR3 is TGTGCCAGCGGAGTAGCGTACGAGCAGTACTTC. Its protein product is CASGVAYEQYF. This chain links TRBV2 with TRBJ2-7, with a tentative D call TRBD2 (5 bases). The ends were cut back, 8 bases at V and 4 bases at J, with 9 bases in the middle. The CDR3 is 11 amino acids. Germline assignment: CDR1 SNHLY and CDR2 FYNNEI.